The 18 T cell receptor beta chains listed next were all sequenced from one sample in a study of cytomegalovirus exposure and HLA in healthy donors. PCR involved 60 Vbeta and 13 Jbeta primers. Clones were read by immunoSEQ multiplex PCR, and TCRdb kept only the in-frame ones, dropping some. Of approximately 180,000 clones in the sample, roughly 80% are singletons; the top ten hold less than 9%. Sequencing used PBMCs. Receptor source: a man between 25 and 39 years old in good health and CMV-seropositive.

This clone was seen more than once but under ten times. This chain links TRBV9 with TRBJ2-1; 11 bases are shared with TRBD2. This CDR3 has 16 amino acids. With 2 bases clipped from V and 7 bases from J, the junction kept 8 bases outside the gene matches. Germline CDR1 SGDLS, CDR2 YYNGEE. This chain's CDR3 is CASSVVAGGGLNEQFF. The CDR3 region has the DNA TGTGCCAGCAGCGTTGTAGCGGGAGGGGGGTTGAATGAGCAGTTCTTC.

The rearrangement links TRBV9 to TRBJ1-6, with D possibly matching TRBD1 (5 bases). Looked up from germline, CDR1 is SGDLS and CDR2 is YYNGEE. The CDR3 is 15 amino acids. V was shortened by 0 bases and J by 7 bases, with 11 bases between the two germline ends. The CDR3 nucleotides are TGTGCCAGCAGCGTAGGGCAGGGTTCGAATTCACCCCTCCACTTT. Protein product: CASSVGQGSNSPLHF.

The chain links TRBV4-3 to TRBJ2-5; TRBD2 agrees at 11 bases. V lost 0 bases to trimming and J lost 4 bases; unmatched junction nucleotides: 10. CDR1 and CDR2 (germline): LGHNA, YSLEER. The CDR3 length is 18 residues. CDR3 region: CASSQEITSGGVIETQYF. The CDR3 DNA sequence: TGCGCCAGCAGCCAAGAAATAACTAGCGGGGGAGTGATAGAGACCCAGTACTTC.

This clone has a handful of counts. The J gene is TRBJ2-2, the V gene TRBV6-4; possibly TRBD1 for D (5 bases). The CDR3 spans 13 residues. The germline CDR1 and CDR2 sequences are MRHNA and SNTAGT. V was shortened by 2 bases and J by 5 bases, with 6 bases between the two germline ends. As DNA, the CDR3 is TGTGCCAGCAGTGACCAGGGAACCGGGGAGCTGTTTTTT. It encodes CASSDQGTGELFF.

In its sample, this clone was seen a few times. The J gene is TRBJ2-2, the V gene TRBV6-1; TRBD1 might be the D (6 bases). Germline V CDR1 and CDR2: MNHNS, SASEGT. V was shortened by 1 base and J by 0 bases, with 21 bases between the two germline ends. The CDR3 runs 20 residues. The CDR3 is CASSEEVWQGRDANTGELFF. CDR3 in DNA: TGTGCCAGCAGTGAAGAAGTGTGGCAGGGGAGAGACGCGAACACCGGGGAGCTGTTTTTT.

This rearrangement joins TRBV7-9 to TRBJ1-5; the D is unclear. Germline V gene sequence: CDR1 SEHNR, CDR2 FQNEAQ (reference sequence). V was shortened by 0 bases and J by 4 bases, with 7 bases between the two germline ends. The length of the CDR3 is 14 residues. Written as DNA, the CDR3 is TGTGCCAGCAGCTTAGCCCCGCAGAATCAGCCCCAGCATTTT. It translates to CASSLAPQNQPQHF.

This clone appeared once. The chain recombines TRBV27 with TRBJ1-5, with 7 nucleotides matching TRBD1. This CDR3 has 14 amino acids. Per the germline V gene, CDR1 is MNHEY and CDR2 is SMNVEV (reference sequence). The trim removed 8 bases at V and 6 bases at J, leaving 10 bases unmatched. CDR3 loop: CASGSQTGPQPQHF. The CDR3 nucleotides are TGTGCCAGCGGTTCGCAGACAGGGCCTCAGCCCCAGCATTTT.

A single count supports this clone. The V and J genes are TRBV10-2 and TRBJ1-1; D is possibly TRBD1 (5 bases). Trimming took off 7 bases at V and 0 bases at J, with 18 bases between the two ends. Germline V gene lookup returns CDR1 WSHSY and CDR2 SAAADI. The CDR3 spans 16 residues. CDR3 DNA sequence: TGCGCCAGCACTTCGGCAGGGCGGTACATGAACACTGAAGCTTTCTTT. Its protein is CASTSAGRYMNTEAFF.

The V gene is TRBV28, the J gene TRBJ2-5; a weak D match, TRBD1 (5 bases). The V end lost 3 bases, the J end lost 5 bases, and 16 bases lay between the germline ends. This CDR3 region has 15 residues. CDR1 and CDR2 from the germline V gene are MDHEN and SYDVKM. In DNA form, the CDR3 reads TGTGCCAGCAGTTTGGGGCAGGGTATATTGGAGACCCAGTACTTC. This translates into CASSLGQGILETQYF.

The rearrangement links TRBV29-1 to TRBJ1-1; TRBD1 matches 9 bases. The CDR3 contains 16 residues. Trimming took 6 bases from V and 5 from J; bases not matched to a gene: 16. Germline V CDR1 and CDR2: SQVTM, ANQGSEA. CDR3 sequence: CSVAPYYRGLGTEAFF. The CDR3 DNA is TGCAGCGTCGCCCCATATTACAGGGGGCTAGGAACTGAAGCTTTCTTT.

The chain carries TRBV4-2 and TRBJ1-6; 9 positions match TRBD1. The CDR3 is made up of 19 amino acids. The germline CDR1 and CDR2 sequences are LGHNA and YNFKEQ. Germline trimming cut 2 bases from V and 4 bases from J; bases unmatched to any gene: 12. The CDR3 bases are TGTGCCAGCAGCCAAACCCCCGGGACAGGGAGCCTTTATAATTCACCCCTCCACTTT. Amino acids: CASSQTPGTGSLYNSPLHF.

This clone was picked up a small number of times. V is TRBV6-5 and J is TRBJ1-1, with 7 bases aligning to TRBD1. The germline V gene has CDR1 MNHEY and CDR2 SVGAGI. The CDR3 consists of 12 residues. The V segment lost 6 bases and the J segment 5 bases; nucleotides outside the gene matches: 3. CDR3 protein: CASSPQGTEAFF. CDR3 nucleotide sequence: TGTGCCAGCAGCCCACAGGGGACTGAAGCTTTCTTT.

The chain employs TRBV7-4 and TRBJ1-5, with 8 bases identical to TRBD1. The CDR3 length is 17 residues. Losses at the gene ends were 5 bases for V and 2 bases for J; bases not matched to a gene: 11. The germline V gene encodes CDR1 SGHVT and CDR2 SQSDAQ. The CDR3 loop reads CASSHQQGALGNQPQHF. In DNA form, the CDR3 reads TGTGCCAGCAGCCACCAGCAGGGGGCGCTTGGCAATCAGCCCCAGCATTTT.

V is TRBV5-6 and J is TRBJ1-1, with D unresolved. The V end lost 4 bases, the J end lost 4 bases, and 20 bases lay between the germline ends. Germline V gene sequence: CDR1 SGHDT, CDR2 YYEEEE. The CDR3 totals 16 residues. CDR3 amino acids: CASSAPRSGRTTEAFF. In nucleotides, the CDR3 is TGTGCCAGCAGCGCCCCGCGGAGCGGCCGGACCACTGAAGCTTTCTTT. The whole variable domain, filled in from reference TRBV5-6 and TRBJ1-1, reads DAGVTQSPTHLIKTRGQQVTLRCSPKSGHDTVSWYQQALGQGPQFIFQYYEEEERQRGNFPDRFSGHQFPNYSSELNVNALLLGDSALYLCASSAPRSGRTTEAFFGQGTRLTVV.

The chain couples TRBV5-4 to TRBJ1-2; no reliable D call. This CDR3 is 14 amino acids long. Looked up from germline, CDR1 is SGHNT and CDR2 is YYREEE (reference sequence). The V end lost 1 base, the J end lost 4 bases, and 11 bases lay between the germline ends. CDR3 region: CASSLSPEGYGYTF. In DNA, the CDR3 is TGTGCCAGCAGCTTGTCTCCAGAGGGCTATGGCTACACCTTC.

This clone was detected once. V gene TRBV11-2 combines with J gene TRBJ2-3, with TRBD2 matching 12 bases. The trim removed 5 bases at V and 6 bases at J, leaving 18 bases unmatched. This CDR3 has 19 amino acids. CDR1 and CDR2 (germline): SGHAT, FQNNGV. The CDR3 DNA sequence: TGTGCCAGCAGCGTGTGGCTAGCGGGGGGGACGAGAATGGGGGATACGCAGTATTTT. Amino acid sequence: CASSVWLAGGTRMGDTQYF. Combining the CDR3 with reference TRBV11-2 and TRBJ2-3 gives the whole variable domain EAGVAQSPRYKIIEKRQSVAFWCNPISGHATLYWYQQILGQGPKLLIQFQNNGVVDDSQLPKDRFSAERLKGVDSTLKIQPAKLEDSAVYLCASSVWLAGGTRMGDTQYFGPGTRLTVL.

This clone has only one observation. The chain joins TRBV6-5 to TRBJ2-7, with TRBD1 as a possible D gene (6 bases). The CDR3 runs 13 residues. Deletions cut 7 bases from V and 3 bases from J, with 13 bases between. Looked up from germline, CDR1 is MNHEY and CDR2 is SVGAGI. CDR3 in amino acids: CASTDSGRYEQYF. The CDR3 DNA follows: TGTGCCAGCACGGACAGCGGTCGCTACGAGCAGTACTTC.

The chain is built from TRBV6-1 and TRBJ1-2, with TRBD1 matching over 7 bases. This CDR3 is 14 amino acids long. CDR1 is MNHNS, CDR2 SASEGT, per germline. The ends lost 0 bases at V and 5 bases at J; junction bases unmatched: 3. The CDR3 DNA reads TGTGCCAGCAGTGAAGCGGGGACAGATTATGGCTACACCTTC. Encoded protein: CASSEAGTDYGYTF.